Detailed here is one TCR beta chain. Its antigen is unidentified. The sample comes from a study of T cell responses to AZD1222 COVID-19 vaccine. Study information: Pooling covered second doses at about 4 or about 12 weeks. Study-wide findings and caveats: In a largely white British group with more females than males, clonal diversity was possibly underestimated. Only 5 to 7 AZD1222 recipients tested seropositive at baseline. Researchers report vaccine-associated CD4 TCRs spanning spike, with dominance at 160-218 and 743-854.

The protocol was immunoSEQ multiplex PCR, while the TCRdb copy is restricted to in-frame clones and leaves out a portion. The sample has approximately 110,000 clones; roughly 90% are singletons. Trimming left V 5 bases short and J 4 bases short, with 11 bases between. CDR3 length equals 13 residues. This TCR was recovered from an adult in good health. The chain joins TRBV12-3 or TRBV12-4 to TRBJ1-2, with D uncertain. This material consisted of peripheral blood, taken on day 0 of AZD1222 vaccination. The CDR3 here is CASSEEGFYGYTF. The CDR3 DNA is TGTGCCAGCAGTGAAGAGGGCTTCTATGGCTACACCTTC.